What follows are 8 T cell receptor beta chains derived from one specimen sequenced in a study of cytomegalovirus exposure and HLA in healthy donors. The PCR ran on 60 Vbeta and 13 Jbeta primers. Repertoires were generated with immunoSEQ multiplex PCR, while TCRdb's copy carries only in-frame clones and drops some. This sample contains more than 45,000 clones. Sequenced sample: PBMCs. These receptors all come from a woman aged 25 to 39 in good health and CMV-seropositive.

CDR3 sequence: CASSPGQTVNEQFF. The CDR3, as DNA: TGTGCCAGCAGTCCGGGACAAACCGTCAATGAGCAGTTCTTC. The gene calls are TRBV28 and TRBJ2-1, with D possibly matching TRBD1 (6 bases). V shed 5 bases and J shed 6 bases, with 14 bases lying between them. The length of the CDR3 is 14 residues. CDR1 is MDHEN and CDR2 is SYDVKM in the germline V gene.

This chain links TRBV30 with TRBJ2-2, with D possibly matching TRBD2 (5 bases). Germline CDR1 reads GTSNPN; CDR2 reads SVGIG (reference sequence). The CDR3 has 15 residues. Trimming took 3 bases from V and 3 from J, leaving 14 bases between them. The CDR3 reads CAWRLLGSDTGELFF. The CDR3 nucleotides are TGTGCCTGGAGACTACTAGGTTCTGACACCGGGGAGCTGTTTTTT.

On this clone: Mismatch with germline at one junction end may stem from a read error. CDR3 in amino acids: CASSPIANTEDFF. The CDR3 nucleotides read TGTGCCAGCAGCCCGATAGCGAACACTGAAGATTTCTTT. The chain joins TRBV7-9 to TRBJ1-1; D not resolved. Looked up from germline, CDR1 is SEHNR and CDR2 is FQNEAQ (reference sequence). This CDR3 has 13 residues.

The chain links TRBV7-9 to TRBJ1-3, with D perhaps TRBD1 (6 bases). V shed 7 bases and J shed 0 bases, with 13 bases lying between them. CDR3 length equals 15 residues. Germline V lookup: CDR1 SEHNR, CDR2 FQNEAQ (reference sequence). CDR3 region: CASTRQVSSGNTIYF. CDR3 bases: TGTGCCAGCACCCGACAGGTTTCCTCTGGAAACACCATATATTTT.

The chain links TRBV30 to TRBJ2-3; 10 bases are a match to TRBD2. The CDR3 loop spans 15 amino acids. J lost 6 bases, V lost 1 base, and 7 bases had no gene match. Germline loops: CDR1 GTSNPN, CDR2 SVGIG (reference sequence). This CDR3 reads CAWSGLAGALDTQYF. In DNA form, the CDR3 reads TGTGCCTGGAGTGGGCTAGCGGGAGCGCTGGATACGCAGTATTTT.

V usage is TRBV13 and J usage is TRBJ2-7, with 9 bases that match TRBD2. The CDR3 spans 15 residues. V dropped 6 bases and J dropped 2; count of bases not matched to a gene: 8. Germline V gene sequence: CDR1 PRHDT, CDR2 FYEKMQ (reference sequence). CDR3 DNA sequence: TGTGCCAGCAGTGGGGGGCTAGCGGGACCCTACGAGCAGTACTTC. Translating gives CASSGGLAGPYEQYF.

The chain couples TRBV7-9 to TRBJ2-1, with 10 bases matching TRBD2. V lost 2 bases to trimming and J lost 8 bases; unmatched junction nucleotides: 3. The CDR3 is 14 residues long. In germline, CDR1 is SEHNR, CDR2 FQNEAQ (reference sequence). CDR3 loop: CASSLLAGVHEQFF. In DNA, the CDR3 is TGTGCCAGCAGCTTACTAGCGGGAGTCCATGAGCAGTTCTTC.

DNA of the CDR3: TGTGCCAGCAGTGGCGGGGACAGGGGTTATAGCAATCAGCCCCAGCATTTT. This sequence encodes CASSGGDRGYSNQPQHF. The J gene is TRBJ1-5, the V gene TRBV6-1; 10 nucleotides agree with TRBD1. V trimming: 4 bases; J trimming: 0 bases; junction bases outside the gene matches: 6. This CDR3 spans 17 amino acids. Germline V gene sequence: CDR1 MNHNS, CDR2 SASEGT.